This T cell receptor beta chain was identified during a study of blood T cell repertoires in COVID-19. Study at large: Samples of COVID-19 (acute and convalescent) were obtained from the United States, Italy and Spain. The analysed material was cDNA or gDNA that came from T cells, B-cell-depleted T cells, or PBMCs.

The V gene lost 7 bases and the J gene lost 0 bases, with 13 bases spanning the gap. The CDR3 consists of 16 residues. Germline-derived CDR1 and CDR2 are SGHTA and FQGTGA. As originally analysed: Nucleated cell number was recorded as an estimate derived from reference gene primer amplification. TCRdb's copy holds only in-frame clones and misses some; the assay was immunoSEQ multiplex PCR. V, J and clone size are those of that table, while D and trimming were read from the DNA. The sample has 250,000 to 300,000 clones; roughly 90% are singletons. The chain links TRBV7-3 to TRBJ2-6; a possible D gene is TRBD2 (5 bases). Material for sequencing was peripheral blood. The sequence was collected from a woman between 45 and 60 years old who had recovered from COVID-19. CDR3: CASTLPRGSGANVLTF. CDR3 DNA sequence: TGTGCCAGCACCCTCCCTCGGGGCTCTGGGGCCAACGTCCTGACTTTC.